The present TCR beta chain was sequenced within a study of T cells in Graves' hyperthyroidism and ophthalmopathy. Authors of the study amplified TCR beta CDR3 regions from RNA transcripts. TCR CDR3 underwent first-round RT-PCR with the HTBI primer set. From the multiplex PCR reads, TCRdb called clonotypes with MiXCR, one entry per CDR3 protein. The table lists 600,000 to 650,000 distinct CDR3 sequences, 15% to 20% of them singletons. The TCR comes from a woman aged 30 to 39 with Graves' hyperthyroidism. The source material was blood.

The CDR3 DNA reads as TGTGCCAGCAGCCAAGATAGTTTGGCGCCTACCGGTCTGGGGAATGAGCAGTTCTTC. This encodes CASSQDSLAPTGLGNEQFF. The rearrangement joins TRBV14 to TRBJ2-1; no definite D call. This CDR3 comprises 19 residues. Germline V gives CDR1 SGHDN, CDR2 FVKESK. The V gene lost 0 bases and the J gene lost 7 bases, with 25 bases spanning the gap.